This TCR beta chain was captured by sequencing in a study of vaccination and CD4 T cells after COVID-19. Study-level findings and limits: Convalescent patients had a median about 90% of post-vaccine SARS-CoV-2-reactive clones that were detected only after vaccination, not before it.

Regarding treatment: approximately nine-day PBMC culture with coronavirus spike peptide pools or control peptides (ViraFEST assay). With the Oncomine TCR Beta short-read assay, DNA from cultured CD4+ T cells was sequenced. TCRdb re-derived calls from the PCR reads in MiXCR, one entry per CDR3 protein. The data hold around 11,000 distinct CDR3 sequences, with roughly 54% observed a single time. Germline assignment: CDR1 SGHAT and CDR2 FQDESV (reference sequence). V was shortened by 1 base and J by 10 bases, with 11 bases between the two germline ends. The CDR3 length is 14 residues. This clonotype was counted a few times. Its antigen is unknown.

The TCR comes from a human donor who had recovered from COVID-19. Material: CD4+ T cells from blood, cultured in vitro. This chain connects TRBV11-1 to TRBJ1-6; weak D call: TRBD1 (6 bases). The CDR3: CASSLGWTASPLHF. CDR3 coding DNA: TGTGCCAGCAGCTTAGGATGGACAGCCTCACCCCTCCACTTT.